The rows below give T cell receptor beta chains drawn from one sample of a study of T-cell memory formation after mild COVID-19. TCRdb independently ran MiXCR on the 5' RACE reads; one entry per CDR3 protein. Among about 200,000 distinct CDR3 sequences listed, around 9.5% were seen once. Sequenced: PBMCs or a T cell subset sorted from them (not recorded which). Source of these receptors: a man aged 18 to 30 who had mild COVID-19 (a few samples of this study predate the infection). Cell type and time point are not known. Each CDR3 is given with its conserved first and last residue. The D gene is left open where the match is weak. Size values are once, few and many counts, or a class for expanded clones, and some rows have none.

D gene	clone size	J gene	V gene	CDR3 protein	CDR3 DNA
TRBD2	many	TRBJ2-5	TRBV28	CASSRSGGARETQYF	TGTGCCAGCAGTCGGAGCGGGGGGGCGAGGGAGACCCAGTACTTC
.	few	TRBJ2-7	TRBV6-1	CASSEEMGEREQYF	TGTGCCAGCAGTGAAGAAATGGGGGAAAGGGAGCAGTACTTC
.	few	TRBJ2-1	TRBV7-3	CASSLARSEQFF	TGTGCCAGCAGCTTAGCAAGGTCGGAGCAGTTCTTC
.	.	TRBJ2-5	TRBV9	CASSALGMGETQYF	TGTGCCAGCAGCGCATTAGGGATGGGAGAGACCCAGTACTTC
.	.	TRBJ2-1	TRBV2	CASSKDRSSYNEQFF	TGTGCCAGCAGTAAAGACAGGAGCTCCTACAATGAGCAGTTCTTC
TRBD1	.	TRBJ1-1	TRBV9	CASSRLTGASGTEAFF	TGTGCCAGCAGCAGGCTGACAGGGGCATCGGGGACTGAAGCTTTCTTT
TRBD2	.	TRBJ2-3	TRBV27	CASMVSGGTDTQYF	TGTGCCAGCATGGTTAGCGGGGGAACAGATACGCAGTATTTT
TRBD2	.	TRBJ2-1	TRBV5-4	CASSFGLAGLYNEQFF	TGTGCCAGCAGCTTCGGACTAGCGGGGCTCTACAATGAGCAGTTCTTC
.	many	TRBJ1-6	TRBV20-1	CSARTGDSPLHF	TGCAGTGCTAGGACCGGAGATTCACCCCTCCACTTT
.	many	TRBJ1-1	TRBV5-1	CASSMNTEAFF	TGCGCCAGCAGTATGAACACTGAAGCTTTCTTT
.	.	TRBJ2-1	TRBV7-2	CASSRPLDGRGRSYNEQFF	TGTGCCAGCAGCCGTCCACTCGACGGGCGGGGGCGATCCTACAATGAGCAGTTCTTC
.	few	TRBJ1-2	TRBV10-3	CATTRDTNYGYTF	TGTGCCACAACCCGGGATACGAACTATGGCTACACCTTC
TRBD2	many	TRBJ2-1	TRBV7-9	CASSHLRGLAGVNEQFF	TGTGCCAGCAGCCACCTGAGGGGGCTAGCGGGGGTGAATGAGCAGTTCTTC
.	many	TRBJ1-2	TRBV5-6	CASSYIDRQFNYGYTF	TGTGCCAGCAGCTACATTGACAGGCAATTTAACTATGGCTACACCTTC
.	few	TRBJ2-3	TRBV7-2	CASSPLGTPSTDTQYF	TGTGCCAGCAGCCCACTGGGGACCCCCTCGACAGATACGCAGTATTTT
TRBD2	few	TRBJ2-7	TRBV20-1	CSASPVAGGAYEQYF	TGCAGTGCTAGTCCGGTGGCGGGGGGTGCCTACGAGCAGTACTTC
.	many	TRBJ2-2	TRBV12-3/TRBV12-4	CASSQTTLVTGELFF	TGTGCCAGCAGCCAGACAACCTTGGTCACCGGGGAGCTGTTTTTT
.	many	TRBJ1-1	TRBV30	CACSRGPDIMNTEAFF	TGTGCCTGTTCGAGAGGTCCTGATATTATGAACACTGAAGCTTTCTTT
.	few	TRBJ2-3	TRBV5-1	CASSLGARGDKQYF	TGCGCCAGCAGCTTGGGGGCCCGGGGCGACAAGCAGTATTTT
.	few	TRBJ1-1	TRBV30	CAWSWAPRHDTEAFF	TGTGCCTGGAGTTGGGCTCCCAGACACGACACTGAAGCTTTCTTT
TRBD1	.	TRBJ1-2	TRBV6-1	CASSGLDRQAYGYTF	TGTGCCAGCAGTGGTCTGGACAGGCAAGCCTATGGCTACACCTTC
.	few	TRBJ1-6	TRBV6-5	CASSPLLVGDSPLHF	TGTGCCAGCAGTCCGCTCCTCGTCGGGGATTCACCCCTCCACTTT
.	once	TRBJ2-2	TRBV12-3/TRBV12-4	CASEAGELFF	TGTGCCAGCGAAGCCGGGGAGCTGTTTTTT
.	few	TRBJ2-5	TRBV4-1	CASSQDWNPETQYF	TGCGCCAGCAGCCAAGATTGGAACCCAGAGACCCAGTACTTC
.	.	TRBJ2-2	TRBV7-6	CASSFIFRGSPQTTGELFF	TGTGCCAGCAGCTTTATTTTCAGGGGTTCTCCCCAGACCACCGGGGAGCTGTTTTTT
.	.	TRBJ1-1	TRBV12-3/TRBV12-4	CASNLRLRGLRMNTEAFF	TGTGCCAGCAATCTACGCCTCCGGGGGCTGCGCATGAACACTGAAGCTTTCTTT
.	.	TRBJ1-4	TRBV5-4	CASSLKQGVSEKLFF	TGTGCCAGCAGCTTGAAGCAGGGAGTCTCCGAAAAACTGTTTTTT
TRBD1	.	TRBJ2-5	TRBV4-1	CASSQAYRGRVVGETQYF	TGCGCCAGCAGCCAAGCCTACAGGGGGCGCGTGGTGGGAGAGACCCAGTACTTC
TRBD2	few	TRBJ2-5	TRBV12-5	CASGPPWGGGETQYF	TGTGCTAGTGGGCCCCCTTGGGGGGGGGGAGAGACCCAGTACTTC
.	.	TRBJ2-1	TRBV12-3/TRBV12-4	CASSLQDGQNEQFF	TGTGCCAGCAGTTTACAGGACGGACAAAATGAGCAGTTCTTC
.	.	TRBJ1-1	TRBV10-3	CAIRGSNTEAFF	TGTGCCATCAGGGGCAGTAACACTGAAGCTTTCTTT
TRBD1	.	TRBJ2-1	TRBV6-4	CASSPTPDRGEQFF	TGTGCCAGCAGCCCTACTCCCGACAGGGGTGAGCAGTTCTTC
.	few	TRBJ2-2	TRBV12-3/TRBV12-4	CASSFGPGELFF	TGTGCCAGCAGTTTCGGACCCGGGGAGCTGTTTTTT
.	many	TRBJ2-3	TRBV12-3/TRBV12-4	CASSSRADTQYF	TGTGCCAGCAGCTCTCGAGCAGATACGCAGTATTTT
.	few	TRBJ2-3	TRBV20-1	CSARRDSTMGDTQYF	TGCAGTGCTAGACGGGACTCGACTATGGGAGATACGCAGTATTTT
.	.	TRBJ1-5	TRBV15	CATSRDGGWVQPQHF	TGTGCCACCAGCAGAGATGGGGGGTGGGTTCAGCCCCAGCATTTT
TRBD1	.	TRBJ2-3	TRBV19	CASSLRQGDTQYF	TGTGCCAGTAGTCTCCGACAGGGAGATACGCAGTATTTT
TRBD1	.	TRBJ1-4	TRBV6-5	CASRTGSGGEKLFF	TGTGCCAGCAGGACAGGGTCGGGCGGTGAAAAACTGTTTTTT
.	few	TRBJ1-6	TRBV5-6	CASSLVGSHSPLHF	TGTGCCAGCAGCTTGGTGGGCAGCCACTCACCCCTCCACTTT
.	few	TRBJ1-1	TRBV7-2	CASGSGGTEAFF	TGTGCCAGCGGGTCCGGGGGGACTGAAGCTTTCTTT
.	many	TRBJ2-7	TRBV6-2/TRBV6-3	CASSYIRTPDVKQYF	TGTGCCAGCAGTTACATCCGGACACCAGACGTGAAGCAGTACTTC
.	few	TRBJ2-7	TRBV11-2	CASSEGRTYEQYF	TGTGCCAGCAGCGAGGGACGGACCTACGAGCAGTACTTC
.	many	TRBJ2-2	TRBV7-9	CASIFEHTGELFF	TGTGCCAGCATTTTCGAGCACACCGGGGAGCTGTTTTTT
.	few	TRBJ2-7	TRBV12-3/TRBV12-4	CASSLNRDELSYEQYF	TGTGCCAGCAGTTTAAACAGGGATGAACTCTCCTACGAGCAGTACTTC
TRBD2	few	TRBJ2-6	TRBV30	CAWRQAGGRGANVLTF	TGTGCCTGGAGGCAGGCGGGGGGGCGTGGGGCCAACGTCCTGACTTTC
.	.	TRBJ2-1	TRBV12-3/TRBV12-4	CASSLPQEGVNEQFF	TGTGCCAGCAGTTTACCGCAGGAAGGGGTCAATGAGCAGTTCTTC
.	.	TRBJ2-7	TRBV29-1	CSVDVRGAIFHEQYF	TGCAGCGTTGATGTGAGGGGCGCTATATTCCACGAGCAGTACTTC
.	few	TRBJ2-2	TRBV11-2	CASSGSGNTGELFF	TGTGCCAGCAGCGGCTCAGGGAACACCGGGGAGCTGTTTTTT
TRBD1	once	TRBJ2-2	TRBV6-2/TRBV6-3	CASSLTGAGELIF	TGTGCCAGCAGTTTGACAGGGGCCGGGGAGCTGATTTTT
TRBD2	few	TRBJ2-3	TRBV4-3	CASSPFTSGTTDTQYF	TGCGCCAGCAGCCCTTTTACTAGCGGGACCACAGATACGCAGTATTTT
.	few	TRBJ1-1	TRBV28	CATLERLNTEAFF	TGTGCCACCTTAGAAAGGTTGAACACTGAAGCTTTCTTT
.	.	TRBJ1-2	TRBV3-1	CASSQYGPQVNYGYTF	TGTGCCAGCAGCCAATATGGACCTCAGGTCAACTATGGCTACACCTTC
.	many	TRBJ2-2	TRBV5-1	CASSLATGSTGELFF	TGCGCCAGCAGCTTGGCGACGGGGAGCACCGGGGAGCTGTTTTTT
TRBD2	many	TRBJ2-5	TRBV20-1	CSVPRSGGWETQYF	TGCAGTGTTCCTCGATCGGGGGGATGGGAGACCCAGTACTTC
.	.	TRBJ2-2	TRBV7-2	CASSLLVWGTGELFF	TGTGCCAGCAGCTTACTGGTTTGGGGTACCGGGGAGCTGTTTTTT
.	many	TRBJ2-1	TRBV7-2	CASSLALLAGSYNEQFF	TGTGCCAGCAGCTTAGCCCTACTAGCAGGGTCCTACAATGAGCAGTTCTTC
.	few	TRBJ1-5	TRBV12-5	CASAKGGEWQPQHF	TGTGCTAGTGCCAAAGGGGGGGAATGGCAGCCCCAGCATTTT
.	few	TRBJ1-4	TRBV10-3	CAISDFDKSGKLFF	TGTGCCATCAGTGATTTTGACAAATCGGGAAAACTGTTTTTT
.	few	TRBJ2-7	TRBV7-2	CASSLDPLKVYEQYF	TGTGCCAGCAGCCTAGACCCGTTGAAGGTCTACGAGCAGTACTTC
TRBD1	.	TRBJ2-3	TRBV5-8	CASSSGDRPGDTQYF	TGTGCCAGCAGCTCGGGGGACAGGCCGGGGGATACGCAGTATTTT